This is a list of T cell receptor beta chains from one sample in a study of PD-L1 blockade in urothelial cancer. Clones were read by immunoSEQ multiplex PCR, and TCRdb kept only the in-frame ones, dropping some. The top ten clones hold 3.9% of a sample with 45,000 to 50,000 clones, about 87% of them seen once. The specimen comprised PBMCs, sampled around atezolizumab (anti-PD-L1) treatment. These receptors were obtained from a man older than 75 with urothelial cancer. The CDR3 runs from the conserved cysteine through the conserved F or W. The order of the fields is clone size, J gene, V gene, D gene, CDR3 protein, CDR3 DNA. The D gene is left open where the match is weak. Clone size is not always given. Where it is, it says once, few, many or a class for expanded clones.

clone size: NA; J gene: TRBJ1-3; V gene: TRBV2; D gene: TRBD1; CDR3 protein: CASSAAGTASGNTIYF; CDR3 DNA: TGTGCCAGCAGTGCCGCCGGGACAGCCTCTGGAAACACCATATATTTT
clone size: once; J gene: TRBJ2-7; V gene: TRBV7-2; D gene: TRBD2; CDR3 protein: CASSPTGLAASYEQYF; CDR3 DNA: TGTGCCAGCAGCCCAACGGGACTAGCGGCCTCCTACGAGCAGTACTTC
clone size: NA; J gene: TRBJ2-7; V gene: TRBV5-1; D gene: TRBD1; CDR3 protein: CASSQGGQGSNEQYF; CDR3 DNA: TGCGCCAGCAGCCAGGGGGGACAGGGGAGTAACGAGCAGTACTTC
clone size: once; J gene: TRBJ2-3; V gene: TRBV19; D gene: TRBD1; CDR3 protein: CASGGLAGTGRTDTQYF; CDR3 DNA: TGTGCCAGTGGGGGGCTCGCTGGGACAGGGCGCACAGATACGCAGTATTTT
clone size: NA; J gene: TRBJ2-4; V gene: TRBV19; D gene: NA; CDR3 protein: CASHSRGVHIQYF; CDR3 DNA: TGTGCCAGTCATTCCCGAGGTGTACACATTCAGTACTTC
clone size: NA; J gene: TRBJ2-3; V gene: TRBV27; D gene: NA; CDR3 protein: CASSFGSTDTQYF; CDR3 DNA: TGTGCCAGCAGTTTCGGGAGCACAGATACGCAGTATTTT
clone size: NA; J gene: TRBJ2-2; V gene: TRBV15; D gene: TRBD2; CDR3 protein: CATSRDEWLGGGDTGELFF; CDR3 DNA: TGTGCCACCAGCAGAGATGAATGGTTGGGCGGGGGAGACACCGGGGAGCTGTTTTTT
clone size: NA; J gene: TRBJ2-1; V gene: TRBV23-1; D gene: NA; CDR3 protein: CASSQPLPGALTSYNEQFF; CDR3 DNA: TGCGCCAGCAGTCAACCCCTTCCAGGGGCACTAACGTCCTACAATGAGCAGTTCTTC
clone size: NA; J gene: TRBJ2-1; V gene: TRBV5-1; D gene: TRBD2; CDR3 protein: CASSLGSGTGEQFF; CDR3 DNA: TGCGCCAGCAGCTTAGGTAGCGGGACTGGTGAGCAGTTCTTC
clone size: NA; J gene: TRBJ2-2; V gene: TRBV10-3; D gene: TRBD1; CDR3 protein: CATISSGQGMNTGELFF; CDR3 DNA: TGTGCCACCATTTCCTCGGGACAGGGGATGAACACCGGGGAGCTGTTTTTT
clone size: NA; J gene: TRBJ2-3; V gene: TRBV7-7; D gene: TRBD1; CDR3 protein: CASSLGTGSTDTQYF; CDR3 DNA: TGTGCCAGCAGCTTAGGGACAGGGAGTACAGATACGCAGTATTTT
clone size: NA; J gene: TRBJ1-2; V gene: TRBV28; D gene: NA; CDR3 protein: CASTPQALYGYTF; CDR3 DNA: TGTGCCAGCACCCCTCAAGCCCTGTATGGCTACACCTTC
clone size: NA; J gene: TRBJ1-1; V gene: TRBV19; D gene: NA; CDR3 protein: CASSIGRTEAFF; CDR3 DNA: TGTGCCAGTAGTATCGGGAGGACTGAAGCTTTCTTT
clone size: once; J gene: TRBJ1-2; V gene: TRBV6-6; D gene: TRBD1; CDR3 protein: CASSSGQGSYGYTF; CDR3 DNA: TGTGCCAGCAGCTCAGGACAGGGATCCTATGGCTACACCTTC
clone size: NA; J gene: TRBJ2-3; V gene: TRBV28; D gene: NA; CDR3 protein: CASIGSTTGSRDTQYF; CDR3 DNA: TGTGCCAGCATCGGGAGTACGACAGGGTCGCGGGATACGCAGTATTTT
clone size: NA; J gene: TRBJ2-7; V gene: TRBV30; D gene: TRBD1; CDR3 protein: CASTTGGGYEQYF; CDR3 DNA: TGTGCCTCCACAACAGGGGGCGGCTACGAGCAGTACTTC
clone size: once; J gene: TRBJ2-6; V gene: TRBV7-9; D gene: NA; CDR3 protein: CASSLQALNSGANVLTF; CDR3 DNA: TGTGCCAGCAGCTTACAGGCGCTTAACTCTGGGGCCAACGTCCTGACTTTC
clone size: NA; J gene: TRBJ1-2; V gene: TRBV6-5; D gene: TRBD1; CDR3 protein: CASSYGRGAYGYTF; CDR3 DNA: TGTGCCAGCAGTTACGGCAGGGGGGCCTATGGCTACACCTTC
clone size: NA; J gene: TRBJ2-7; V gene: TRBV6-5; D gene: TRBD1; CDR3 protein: CASSLQGDGYEQYF; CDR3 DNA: TGTGCCAGCAGCCTACAGGGGGACGGGTACGAGCAGTACTTC
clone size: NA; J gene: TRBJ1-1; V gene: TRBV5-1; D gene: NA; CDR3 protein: CASSLPVATNTEAFF; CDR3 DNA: TGCGCCAGCAGCCTCCCCGTGGCAACGAACACTGAAGCTTTCTTT
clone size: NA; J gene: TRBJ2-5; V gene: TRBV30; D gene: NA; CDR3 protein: CAWSVKGVGTQYF; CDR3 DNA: TGTGCCTGGAGTGTAAAGGGGGTGGGGACCCAGTACTTC
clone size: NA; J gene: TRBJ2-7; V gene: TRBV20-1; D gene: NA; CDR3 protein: CSAPGLYEQYF; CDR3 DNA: TGCAGTGCCCCCGGTCTCTACGAGCAGTACTTC
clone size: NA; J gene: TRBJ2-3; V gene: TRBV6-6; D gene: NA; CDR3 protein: CASEDSNTDTQYF; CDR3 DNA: TGTGCCAGCGAGGACAGTAACACAGATACGCAGTATTTT
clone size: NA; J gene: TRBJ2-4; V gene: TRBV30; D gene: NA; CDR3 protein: CAWSKGLFAKNIQYF; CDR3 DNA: TGTGCCTGGAGCAAGGGGCTTTTCGCCAAAAACATTCAGTACTTC
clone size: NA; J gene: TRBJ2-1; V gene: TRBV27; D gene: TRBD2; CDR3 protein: CASSSNQLAGGYNEQFF; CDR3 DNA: TGTGCCAGCAGTTCGAACCAACTAGCGGGAGGGTACAATGAGCAGTTCTTC
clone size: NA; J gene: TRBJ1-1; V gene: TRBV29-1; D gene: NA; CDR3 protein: CSVADIDTEAFF; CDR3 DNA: TGCAGCGTGGCTGACATAGACACTGAAGCTTTCTTT
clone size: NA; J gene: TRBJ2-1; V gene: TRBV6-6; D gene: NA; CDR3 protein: CASSYAGRVEQFF; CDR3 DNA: TGTGCCAGCAGTTACGCGGGAAGGGTAGAGCAGTTCTTC
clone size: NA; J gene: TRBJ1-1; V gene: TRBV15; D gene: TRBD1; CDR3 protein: CATSRPGTAIQAFF; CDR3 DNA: TGTGCCACCAGCAGACCGGGGACAGCCATCCAGGCTTTCTTT
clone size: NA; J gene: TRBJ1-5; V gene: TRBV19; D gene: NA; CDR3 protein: CASSIERLQPQHF; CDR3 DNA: TGTGCCAGTAGTATCGAGAGACTTCAGCCCCAGCATTTT
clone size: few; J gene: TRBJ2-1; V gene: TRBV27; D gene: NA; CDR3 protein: CASSRQGQLNEQFF; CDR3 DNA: TGTGCCAGCAGTAGGCAGGGGCAATTGAATGAGCAGTTCTTC
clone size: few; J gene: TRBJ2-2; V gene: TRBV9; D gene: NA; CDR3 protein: CASSVEVDGGPTGELFF; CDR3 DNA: TGTGCCAGCAGCGTAGAAGTTGATGGAGGGCCCACCGGGGAGCTGTTTTTT
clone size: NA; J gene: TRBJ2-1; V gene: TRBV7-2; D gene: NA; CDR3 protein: CASSLSATVNNEQFF; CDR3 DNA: TGTGCCAGCAGCTTATCAGCGACAGTAAACAATGAGCAGTTCTTC
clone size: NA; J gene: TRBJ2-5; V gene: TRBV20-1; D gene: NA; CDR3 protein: CSASEEETQYF; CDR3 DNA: TGCAGTGCTAGCGAGGAGGAGACCCAGTACTTC
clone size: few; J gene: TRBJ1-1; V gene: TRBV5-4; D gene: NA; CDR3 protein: CASRGQSSMNTEAFF; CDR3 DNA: TGTGCCAGCCGCGGTCAGTCCTCTATGAACACTGAAGCTTTCTTT
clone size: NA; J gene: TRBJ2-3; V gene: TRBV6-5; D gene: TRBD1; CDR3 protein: CASGFPGQGGDTQYF; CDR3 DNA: TGTGCCAGCGGATTTCCGGGACAGGGAGGGGATACGCAGTATTTT
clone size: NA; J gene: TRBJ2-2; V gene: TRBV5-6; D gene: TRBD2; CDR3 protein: CASSRLAGKSGELFF; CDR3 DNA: TGTGCCAGCAGCCGACTAGCGGGAAAGAGCGGGGAGCTGTTTTTT
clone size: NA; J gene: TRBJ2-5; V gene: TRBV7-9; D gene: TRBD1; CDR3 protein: CASTPYPDPTGGETQYF; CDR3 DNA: TGTGCCAGCACCCCCTACCCGGACCCGACAGGGGGAGAGACCCAGTACTTC
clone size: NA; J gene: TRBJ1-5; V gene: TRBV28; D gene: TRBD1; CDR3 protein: CASTWGTGSQPQHF; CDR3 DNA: TGTGCCAGCACCTGGGGGACAGGGAGTCAGCCCCAGCATTTT
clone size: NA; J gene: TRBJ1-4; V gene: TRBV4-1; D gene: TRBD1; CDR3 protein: CASSQITGGNDEKLFF; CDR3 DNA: TGCGCCAGCAGCCAGATTACAGGGGGTAACGATGAAAAACTGTTTTTT
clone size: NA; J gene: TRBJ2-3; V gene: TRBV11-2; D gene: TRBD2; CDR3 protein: CASSSRGLAGGETQYF; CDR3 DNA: TGTGCCAGCAGCTCTAGAGGACTAGCGGGAGGGGAAACGCAGTATTTT
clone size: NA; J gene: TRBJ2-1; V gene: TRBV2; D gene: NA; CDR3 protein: CASSVLSYEQFF; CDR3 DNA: TGTGCCAGCAGTGTACTATCATACGAGCAGTTCTTC
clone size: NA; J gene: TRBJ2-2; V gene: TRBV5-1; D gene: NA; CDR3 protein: CASSPARASTGELFF; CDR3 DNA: TGCGCCAGCAGCCCGGCCAGGGCGTCCACCGGGGAGCTGTTTTTT
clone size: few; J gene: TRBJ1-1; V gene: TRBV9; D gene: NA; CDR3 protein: CASSVGPGVAEAFF; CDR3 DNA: TGTGCCAGCAGCGTAGGTCCAGGGGTTGCTGAAGCTTTCTTT
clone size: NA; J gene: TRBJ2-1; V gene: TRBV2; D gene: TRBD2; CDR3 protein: CASGLAGAREQFF; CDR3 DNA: TGTGCCAGCGGACTAGCGGGAGCTCGGGAGCAGTTCTTC
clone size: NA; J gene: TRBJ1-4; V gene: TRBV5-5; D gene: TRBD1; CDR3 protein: CASNPHRDRGEKLFF; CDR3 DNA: TGTGCCAGCAACCCTCACCGGGACAGGGGTGAAAAACTGTTTTTT
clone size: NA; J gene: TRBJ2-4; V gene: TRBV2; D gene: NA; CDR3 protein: CASSEALGPGSWNIQYF; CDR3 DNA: TGTGCCAGCAGTGAAGCGCTTGGGCCAGGTTCATGGAACATTCAGTACTTC
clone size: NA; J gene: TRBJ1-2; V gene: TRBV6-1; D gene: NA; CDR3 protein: CASRLLTAPDYGYTF; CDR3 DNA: TGTGCCAGCAGACTCCTGACAGCGCCTGACTATGGCTACACCTTC
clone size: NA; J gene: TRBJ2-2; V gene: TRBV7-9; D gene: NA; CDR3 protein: CASSLNSLHPAGTGELFF; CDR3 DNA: TGTGCCAGCAGCTTAAATTCCCTCCACCCCGCGGGGACCGGGGAGCTGTTTTTT
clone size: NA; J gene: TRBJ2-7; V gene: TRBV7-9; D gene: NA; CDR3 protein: CASSLWQGGEQYF; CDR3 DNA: TGTGCCAGCAGCTTATGGCAGGGGGGCGAGCAGTACTTC
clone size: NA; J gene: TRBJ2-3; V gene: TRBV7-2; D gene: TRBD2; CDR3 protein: CASSLGLVPTDTQYF; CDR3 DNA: TGTGCCAGCAGCTTGGGACTAGTGCCCACAGATACGCAGTATTTT
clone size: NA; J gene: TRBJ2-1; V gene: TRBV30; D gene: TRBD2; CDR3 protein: CAWKNIGTSGYNEQFF; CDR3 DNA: TGTGCCTGGAAGAATATCGGGACTAGCGGCTACAATGAGCAGTTCTTC
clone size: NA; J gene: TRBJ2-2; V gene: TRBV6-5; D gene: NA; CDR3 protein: CASRIPRGELFF; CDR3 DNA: TGTGCCAGCAGGATCCCGCGAGGGGAGCTGTTTTTT
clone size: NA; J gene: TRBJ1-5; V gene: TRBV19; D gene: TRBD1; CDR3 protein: CASSGDRVQPQHF; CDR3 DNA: TGTGCCAGTAGCGGTGACAGGGTTCAGCCCCAGCATTTT
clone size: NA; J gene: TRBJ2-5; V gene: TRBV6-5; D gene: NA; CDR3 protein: CASSYSSLETQYF; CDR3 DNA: TGTGCCAGCAGTTACTCGAGTTTAGAGACCCAGTACTTC
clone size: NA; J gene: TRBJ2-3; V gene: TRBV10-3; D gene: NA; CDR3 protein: CAISERDTLYTQYF; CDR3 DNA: TGTGCCATCAGTGAGCGGGACACTCTTTATACGCAGTATTTT